This record concerns one T cell receptor (beta chain) sequence. The CDR3 covers 15 residues. CDR1 LNHDA and CDR2 SQIVND come from the germline V gene (reference sequence). V lost 1 base and J lost 4; bases outside the gene matches: 5. These data belong to a study of blood T cell repertoires in COVID-19. Study-wide context: The analysed material was cDNA or gDNA that came from T cells, B-cell-depleted T cells, or PBMCs.

Clones were read by immunoSEQ multiplex PCR, and TCRdb kept only the in-frame ones, dropping some. This sample carries a few hundred thousand clones, around 90% of them seen once, and the ten largest clones take about 3%. What the recovered Cohort 3 donors had was two negative PCRs, clearance, or symptom resolution. The sample taken for sequencing was PBMCs or T cells enriched from blood (not recorded which). The rearrangement uses TRBV19 and TRBJ1-2; 8 bases are a match to TRBD1. The TCR originated in a woman aged 45 to 65 who had recovered from COVID-19. The CDR3 loop is CASSIGTGGLYGYTF. The CDR3 region has the DNA TGTGCCAGTAGTATAGGTACAGGGGGGCTCTATGGCTACACCTTC.